The clone carrying this T cell receptor (beta chain) turned up a few times. Its target is unknown. The sample is drawn from a study of identical twins. Findings and caveats of the study: Analyses based on zero insertions could be partly confounded by invariant MAIT and iNKT cells. With monozygotic twins, out-of-frame TCR alpha sharing exceeded what models estimated.

The CDR3 sequence is 13 residues long. V lost 3 bases, J lost 6 bases, and 5 bases stayed unmatched. In germline, CDR1 is KGHSH, CDR2 LQKENI. In TCRdb, the 5' RACE reads were re-called with MiXCR into one record per CDR3 protein. The data show 400,000 to 550,000 distinct CDR3 sequences, roughly an eighth seen once. This same sample was also taken into another study, of yellow fever vaccine responses in identical twins. This second report adds: On the reported evidence, twins' vaccine T cell responses seemed partly convergent and partly personalized.

The receptor was isolated from a young woman in good health. The sequenced sample was CD4+ T cells sorted from blood. The chain employs TRBV18 and TRBJ2-7, with TRBD1 identical over 7 bases. DNA of the CDR3: TGTGCCAGCTCACCGGGAACAGGGGCCGAGCAGTACTTC. Amino acid sequence: CASSPGTGAEQYF.